This paragraph covers one T cell receptor beta chain sequence. Losses at the gene ends were 6 bases for V and 7 bases for J; bases not matched to a gene: 9. The CDR3 covers 14 residues. CDR1 is MDHEN, CDR2 SYDVKM, per germline. This entry comes from a study of T cell changes during pregnancy in multiple sclerosis. Only in-frame clones appear in the TCRdb table, and some are missing; sequencing was by immunoSEQ multiplex PCR. Of around 50,000 clones listed, 90% to 95% are singletons. This receptor was identified in a female donor with multiple sclerosis, enrolled in a pregnancy study. The chain links TRBV28 to TRBJ2-1; 7 nucleotides line up with TRBD1. The material was CD8+ T cells from peripheral blood mononuclear cells, obtained in the first trimester of pregnancy. DNA for the CDR3: TGTGCCAGCAGCCTTGCCGGGACAGTAAATGAGCAGTTCTTC. Encoded protein: CASSLAGTVNEQFF.